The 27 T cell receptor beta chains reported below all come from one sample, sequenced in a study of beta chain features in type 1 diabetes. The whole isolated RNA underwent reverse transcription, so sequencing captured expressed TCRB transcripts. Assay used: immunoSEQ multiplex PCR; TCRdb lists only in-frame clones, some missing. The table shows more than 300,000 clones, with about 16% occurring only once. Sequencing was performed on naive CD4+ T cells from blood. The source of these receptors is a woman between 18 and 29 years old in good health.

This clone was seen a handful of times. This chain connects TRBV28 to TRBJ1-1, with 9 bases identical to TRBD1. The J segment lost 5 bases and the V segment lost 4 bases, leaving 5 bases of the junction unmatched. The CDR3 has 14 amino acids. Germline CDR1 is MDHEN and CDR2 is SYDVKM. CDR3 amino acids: CASSWDRVRTEAFF. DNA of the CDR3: TGTGCCAGCAGTTGGGACAGGGTTAGGACTGAAGCTTTCTTT.

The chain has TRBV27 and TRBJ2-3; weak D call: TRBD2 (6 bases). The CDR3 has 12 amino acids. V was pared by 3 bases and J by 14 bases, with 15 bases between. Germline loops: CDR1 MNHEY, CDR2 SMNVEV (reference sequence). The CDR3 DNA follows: TGTGCCAGCAGTTTTCCCGGGGGACCGTCGTATTTT. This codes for CASSFPGGPSYF.

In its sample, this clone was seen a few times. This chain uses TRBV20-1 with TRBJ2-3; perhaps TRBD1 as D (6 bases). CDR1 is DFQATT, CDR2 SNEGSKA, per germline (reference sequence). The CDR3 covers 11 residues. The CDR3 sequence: CIPGGTDTQYF. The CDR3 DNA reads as TGCATCCCAGGGGGCACAGATACGCAGTATTTT.

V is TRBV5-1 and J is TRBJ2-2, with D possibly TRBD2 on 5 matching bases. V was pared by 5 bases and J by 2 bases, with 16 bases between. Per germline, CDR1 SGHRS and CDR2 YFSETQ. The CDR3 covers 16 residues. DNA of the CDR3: TGCGCCAGCAGGAAGGAACCGGGATCTAACACCGGGGAGCTGTTTTTT. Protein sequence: CASRKEPGSNTGELFF.

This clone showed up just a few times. CDR3 nucleotide sequence: TGTGCCAGTAGGGGCCGGGACTCAAACTATGGCTACACCTTC. Protein: CASRGRDSNYGYTF. The V and J genes are TRBV19 and TRBJ1-2, with TRBD1 as a possible D gene (5 bases). Germline CDR1 and CDR2: LNHDA and SQIVND (reference sequence). This CDR3 has 14 amino acids. V lost 6 bases to trimming and J lost 2 bases, with 13 bases between them.

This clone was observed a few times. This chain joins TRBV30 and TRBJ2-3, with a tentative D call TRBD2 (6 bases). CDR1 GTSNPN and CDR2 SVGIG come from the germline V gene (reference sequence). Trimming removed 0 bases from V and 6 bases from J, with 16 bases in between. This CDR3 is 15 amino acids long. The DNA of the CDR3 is TGTGCCTGGAGTGTGAGGGACTCCCGCGCTGATACGCAGTATTTT. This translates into CAWSVRDSRADTQYF.

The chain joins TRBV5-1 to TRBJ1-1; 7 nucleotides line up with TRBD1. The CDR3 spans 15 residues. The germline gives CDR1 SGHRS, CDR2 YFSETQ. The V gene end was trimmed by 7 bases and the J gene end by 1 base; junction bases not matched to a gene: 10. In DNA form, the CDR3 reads TGCGCCAGCGACGTCGGACAGGAGAAGAACACTGAAGCTTTCTTT. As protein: CASDVGQEKNTEAFF.

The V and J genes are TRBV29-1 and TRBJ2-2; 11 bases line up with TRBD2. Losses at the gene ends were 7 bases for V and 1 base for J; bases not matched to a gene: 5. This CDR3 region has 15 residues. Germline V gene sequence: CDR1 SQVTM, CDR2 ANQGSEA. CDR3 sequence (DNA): TGCAGCGCCTCGGGACTAGCGGTGAACACCGGGGAGCTGTTTTTT. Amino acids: CSASGLAVNTGELFF.

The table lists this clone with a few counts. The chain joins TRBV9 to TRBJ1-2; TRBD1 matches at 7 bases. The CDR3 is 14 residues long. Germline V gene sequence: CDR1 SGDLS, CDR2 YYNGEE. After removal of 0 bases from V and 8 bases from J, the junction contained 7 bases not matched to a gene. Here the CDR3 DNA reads TGTGCCAGCAGCGTAGGACAGGGCTCGGGCGGCTACACCTTC. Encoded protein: CASSVGQGSGGYTF.

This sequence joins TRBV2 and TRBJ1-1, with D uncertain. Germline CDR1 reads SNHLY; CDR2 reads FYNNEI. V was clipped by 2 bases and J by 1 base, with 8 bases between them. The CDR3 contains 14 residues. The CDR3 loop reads CASSERTPNTEAFF. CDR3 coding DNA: TGTGCCAGCAGTGAACGGACTCCGAACACTGAAGCTTTCTTT.

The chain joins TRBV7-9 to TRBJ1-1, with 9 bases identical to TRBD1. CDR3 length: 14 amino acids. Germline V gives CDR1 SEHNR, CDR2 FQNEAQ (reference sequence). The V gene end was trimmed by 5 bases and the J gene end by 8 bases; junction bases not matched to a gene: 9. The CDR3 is CASSGQGRSPEAFF. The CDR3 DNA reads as TGTGCCAGCAGCGGACAGGGGCGTTCTCCCGAAGCTTTCTTT.

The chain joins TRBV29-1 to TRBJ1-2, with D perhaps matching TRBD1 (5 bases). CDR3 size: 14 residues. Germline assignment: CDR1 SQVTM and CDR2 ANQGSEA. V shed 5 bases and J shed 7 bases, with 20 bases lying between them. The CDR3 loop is CSVLKGPFNVGYTF. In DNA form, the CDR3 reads TGCAGCGTTCTAAAGGGGCCCTTCAATGTTGGCTACACCTTC.

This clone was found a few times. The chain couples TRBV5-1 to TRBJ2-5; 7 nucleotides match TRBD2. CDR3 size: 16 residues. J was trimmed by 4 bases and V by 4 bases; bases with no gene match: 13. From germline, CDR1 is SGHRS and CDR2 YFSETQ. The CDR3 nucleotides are TGCGCCAGCAGCGCAGGTCCTGGCGGGAGAGGAGAGACCCAGTACTTC. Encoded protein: CASSAGPGGRGETQYF.

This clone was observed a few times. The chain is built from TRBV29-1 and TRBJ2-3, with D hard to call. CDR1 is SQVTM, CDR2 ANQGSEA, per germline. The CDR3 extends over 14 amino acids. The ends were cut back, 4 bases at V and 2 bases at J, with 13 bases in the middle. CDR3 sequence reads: CSVGSPTLTDTQYF. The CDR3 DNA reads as TGCAGCGTTGGGAGCCCCACTCTCACAGATACGCAGTATTTT.

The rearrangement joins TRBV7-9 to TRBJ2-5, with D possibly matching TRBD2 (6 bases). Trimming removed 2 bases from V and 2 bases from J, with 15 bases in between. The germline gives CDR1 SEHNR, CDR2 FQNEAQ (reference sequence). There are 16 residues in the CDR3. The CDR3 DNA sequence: TGTGCCAGCAGCTTATCGGGAGCGGACTATCAAGAGACCCAGTACTTC. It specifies CASSLSGADYQETQYF.

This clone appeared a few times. The CDR3 protein is CASSSRQGLSYEQYF. For the CDR3, the DNA is TGTGCCAGTAGTTCTCGACAGGGGCTTTCATACGAGCAGTACTTC. J is TRBJ2-7 and V is TRBV19, with 8 bases aligning to TRBD1. V was clipped by 5 bases and J by 4 bases; unmatched bases: 10. Germline lookup yields CDR1 LNHDA and CDR2 SQIVND (reference sequence). This CDR3 has 15 residues. Full variable domain (missing parts from reference TRBV19 and TRBJ2-7): DGGITQSPKYLFRKEGQNVTLSCEQNLNHDAMYWYRQDPGQGLRLIYYSQIVNDFQKGDIAEGYSVSREKKESFPLTVTSAQKNPTAFYLCASSSRQGLSYEQYFGPGTRLTVT.

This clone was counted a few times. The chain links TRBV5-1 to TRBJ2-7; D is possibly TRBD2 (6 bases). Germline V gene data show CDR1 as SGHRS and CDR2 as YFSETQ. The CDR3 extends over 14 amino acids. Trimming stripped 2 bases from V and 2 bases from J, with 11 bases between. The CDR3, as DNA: TGCGCCAGCAGCTTTGGGGGGTCTGCCTACGAGCAGTACTTC. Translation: CASSFGGSAYEQYF.

The CDR3, as DNA: TGTGCCAGCAGCTTGGTGATAGATAACACTGAAGCTTTCTTT. It translates to CASSLVIDNTEAFF. This chain uses TRBV5-4 with TRBJ1-1; D gene unclear. Trimming removed 0 bases from V and 2 bases from J, with 8 bases in between. Germline assignment: CDR1 SGHNT and CDR2 YYREEE (reference sequence). The CDR3 spans 14 residues.

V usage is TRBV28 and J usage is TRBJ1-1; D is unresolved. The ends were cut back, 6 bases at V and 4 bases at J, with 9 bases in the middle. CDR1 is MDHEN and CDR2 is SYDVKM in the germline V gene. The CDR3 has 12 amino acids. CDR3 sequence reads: CASRLGTTEAFF. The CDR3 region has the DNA TGTGCCAGCAGACTAGGAACCACTGAAGCTTTCTTT.

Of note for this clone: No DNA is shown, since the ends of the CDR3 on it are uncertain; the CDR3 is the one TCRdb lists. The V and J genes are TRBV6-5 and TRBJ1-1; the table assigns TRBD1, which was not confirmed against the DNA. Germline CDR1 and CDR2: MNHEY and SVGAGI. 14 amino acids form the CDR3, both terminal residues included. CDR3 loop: CASSSSTGVTEAFF.

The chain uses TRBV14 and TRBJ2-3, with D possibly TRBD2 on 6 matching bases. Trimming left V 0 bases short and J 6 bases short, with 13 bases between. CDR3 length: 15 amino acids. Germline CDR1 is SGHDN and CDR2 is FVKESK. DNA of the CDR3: TGTGCCAGCAGCCAAGAAAGCGGGCAATGGGATACGCAGTATTTT. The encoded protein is CASSQESGQWDTQYF.

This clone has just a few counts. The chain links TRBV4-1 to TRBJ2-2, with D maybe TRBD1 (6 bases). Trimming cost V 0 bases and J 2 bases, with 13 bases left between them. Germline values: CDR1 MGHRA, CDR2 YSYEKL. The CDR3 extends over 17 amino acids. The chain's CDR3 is CASSQEGRGVNTGELFF. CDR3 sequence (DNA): TGCGCCAGCAGCCAAGAGGGCAGGGGCGTTAACACCGGGGAGCTGTTTTTT.

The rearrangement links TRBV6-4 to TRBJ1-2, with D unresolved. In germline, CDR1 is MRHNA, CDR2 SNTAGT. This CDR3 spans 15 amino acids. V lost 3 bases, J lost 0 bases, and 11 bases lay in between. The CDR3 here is CASSEYGRANYGYTF. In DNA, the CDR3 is TGTGCCAGCAGTGAATACGGGAGGGCTAACTATGGCTACACCTTC.

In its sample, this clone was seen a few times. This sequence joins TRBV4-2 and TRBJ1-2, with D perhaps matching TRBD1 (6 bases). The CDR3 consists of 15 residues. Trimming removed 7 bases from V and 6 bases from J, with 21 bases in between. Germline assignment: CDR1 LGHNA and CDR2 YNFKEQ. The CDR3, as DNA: TGTGCCAGCAACTACTATAGACAGGCGGTCAATGGCTACACCTTC. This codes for CASNYYRQAVNGYTF.

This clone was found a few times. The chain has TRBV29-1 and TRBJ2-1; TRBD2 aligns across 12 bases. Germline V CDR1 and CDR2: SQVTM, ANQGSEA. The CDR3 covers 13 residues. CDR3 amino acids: CSHTGTSGFEQFF. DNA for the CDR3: TGCAGTCATACCGGGACTAGCGGGTTTGAGCAGTTCTTC.

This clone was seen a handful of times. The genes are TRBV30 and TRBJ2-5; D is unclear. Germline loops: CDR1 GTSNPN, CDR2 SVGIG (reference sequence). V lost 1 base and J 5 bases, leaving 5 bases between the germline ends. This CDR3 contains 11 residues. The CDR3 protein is CAWSESETQYF. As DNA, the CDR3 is TGTGCCTGGAGTGAAAGCGAGACCCAGTACTTC.

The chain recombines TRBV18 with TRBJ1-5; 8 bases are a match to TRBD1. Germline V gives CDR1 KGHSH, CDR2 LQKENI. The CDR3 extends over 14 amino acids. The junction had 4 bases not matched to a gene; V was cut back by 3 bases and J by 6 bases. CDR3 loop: CASSPDRVGQPQHF. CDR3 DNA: TGTGCCAGCTCACCGGACAGGGTTGGTCAGCCCCAGCATTTT.